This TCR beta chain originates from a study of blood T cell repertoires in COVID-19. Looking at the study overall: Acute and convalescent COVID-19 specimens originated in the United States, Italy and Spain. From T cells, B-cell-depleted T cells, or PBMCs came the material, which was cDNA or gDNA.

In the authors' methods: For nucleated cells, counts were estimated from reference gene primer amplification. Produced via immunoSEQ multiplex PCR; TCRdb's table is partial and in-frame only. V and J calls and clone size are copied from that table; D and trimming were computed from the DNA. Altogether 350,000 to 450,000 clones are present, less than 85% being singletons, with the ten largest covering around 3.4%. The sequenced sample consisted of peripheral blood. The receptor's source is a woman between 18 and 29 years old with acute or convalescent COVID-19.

The CDR3 reads CASSVDQGHGMNTEAFF. For the CDR3, the DNA is TGTGCCAGCAGCGTGGATCAGGGGCATGGAATGAACACTGAAGCTTTCTTT. J is TRBJ1-1 and V is TRBV9, with a weak D call TRBD1 (6 bases). Germline V CDR1 and CDR2: SGDLS, YYNGEE. The CDR3 is made up of 17 amino acids. V dropped 2 bases and J dropped 0 bases, with 17 bases sitting between them.